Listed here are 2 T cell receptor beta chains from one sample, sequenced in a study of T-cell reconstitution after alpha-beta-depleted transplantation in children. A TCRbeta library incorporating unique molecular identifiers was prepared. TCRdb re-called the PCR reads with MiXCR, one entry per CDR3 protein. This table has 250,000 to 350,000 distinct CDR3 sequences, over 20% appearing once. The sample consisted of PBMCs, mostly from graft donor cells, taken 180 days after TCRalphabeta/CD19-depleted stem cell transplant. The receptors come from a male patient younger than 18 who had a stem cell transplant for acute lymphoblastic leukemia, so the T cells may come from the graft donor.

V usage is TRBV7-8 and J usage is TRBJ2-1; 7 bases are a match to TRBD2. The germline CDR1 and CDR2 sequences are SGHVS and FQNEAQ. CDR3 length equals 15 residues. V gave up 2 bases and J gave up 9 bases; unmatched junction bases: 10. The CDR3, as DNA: TGTGCCAGCAGCTTAACCCCCGCACTAGCGCGTGAGCAGTTCTTC. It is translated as CASSLTPALAREQFF.

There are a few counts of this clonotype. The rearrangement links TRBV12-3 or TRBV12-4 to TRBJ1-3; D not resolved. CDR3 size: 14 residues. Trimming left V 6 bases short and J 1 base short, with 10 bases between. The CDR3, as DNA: TGTGCCAGCAGCCAAGGGCTATCTGGAAACACCATATATTTT. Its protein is CASSQGLSGNTIYF.